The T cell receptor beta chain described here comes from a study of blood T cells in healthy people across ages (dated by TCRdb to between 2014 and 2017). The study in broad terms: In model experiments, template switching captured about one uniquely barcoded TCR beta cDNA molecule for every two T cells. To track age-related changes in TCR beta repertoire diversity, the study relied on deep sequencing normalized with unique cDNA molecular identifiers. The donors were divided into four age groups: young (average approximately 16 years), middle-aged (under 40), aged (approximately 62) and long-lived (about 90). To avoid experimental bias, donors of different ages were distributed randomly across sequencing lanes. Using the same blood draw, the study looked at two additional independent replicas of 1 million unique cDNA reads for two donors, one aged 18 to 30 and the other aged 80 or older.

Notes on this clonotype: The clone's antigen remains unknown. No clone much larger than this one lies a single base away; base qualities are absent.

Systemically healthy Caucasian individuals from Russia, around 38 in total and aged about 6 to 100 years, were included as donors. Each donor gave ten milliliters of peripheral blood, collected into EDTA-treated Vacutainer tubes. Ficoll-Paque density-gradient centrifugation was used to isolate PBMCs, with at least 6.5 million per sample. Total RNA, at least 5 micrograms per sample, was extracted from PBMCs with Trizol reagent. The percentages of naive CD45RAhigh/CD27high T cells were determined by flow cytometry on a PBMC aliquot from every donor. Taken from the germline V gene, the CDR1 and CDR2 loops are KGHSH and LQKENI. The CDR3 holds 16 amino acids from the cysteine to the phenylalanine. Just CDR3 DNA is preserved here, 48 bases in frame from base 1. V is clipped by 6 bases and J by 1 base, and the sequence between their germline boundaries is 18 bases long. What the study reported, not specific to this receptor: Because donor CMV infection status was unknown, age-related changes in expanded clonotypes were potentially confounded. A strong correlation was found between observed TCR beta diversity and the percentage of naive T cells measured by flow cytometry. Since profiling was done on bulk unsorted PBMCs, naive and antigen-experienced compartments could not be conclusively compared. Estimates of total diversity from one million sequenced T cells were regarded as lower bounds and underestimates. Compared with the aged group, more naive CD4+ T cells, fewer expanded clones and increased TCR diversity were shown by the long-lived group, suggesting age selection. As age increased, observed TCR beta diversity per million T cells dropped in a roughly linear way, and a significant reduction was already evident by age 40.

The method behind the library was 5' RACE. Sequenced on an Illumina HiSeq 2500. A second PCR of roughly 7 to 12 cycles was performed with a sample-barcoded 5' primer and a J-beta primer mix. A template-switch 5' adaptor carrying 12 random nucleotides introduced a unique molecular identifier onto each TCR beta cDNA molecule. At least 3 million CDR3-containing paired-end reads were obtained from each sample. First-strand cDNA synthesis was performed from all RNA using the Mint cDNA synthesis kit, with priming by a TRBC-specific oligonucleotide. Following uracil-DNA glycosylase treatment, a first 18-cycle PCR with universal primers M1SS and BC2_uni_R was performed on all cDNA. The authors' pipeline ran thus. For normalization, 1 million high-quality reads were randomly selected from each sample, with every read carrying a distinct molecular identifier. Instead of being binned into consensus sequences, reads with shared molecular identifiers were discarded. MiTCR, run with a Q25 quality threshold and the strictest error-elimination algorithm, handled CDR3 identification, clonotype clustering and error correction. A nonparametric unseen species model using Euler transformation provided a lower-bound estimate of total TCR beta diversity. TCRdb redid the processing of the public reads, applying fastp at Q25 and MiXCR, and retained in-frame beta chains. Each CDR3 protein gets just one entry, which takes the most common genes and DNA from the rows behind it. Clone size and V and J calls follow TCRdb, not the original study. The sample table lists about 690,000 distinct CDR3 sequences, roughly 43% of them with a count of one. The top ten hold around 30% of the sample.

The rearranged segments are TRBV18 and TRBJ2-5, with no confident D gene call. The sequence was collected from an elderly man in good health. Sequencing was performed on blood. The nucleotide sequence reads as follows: TGTGCCAGCTCCCGAAAGGACGGCAGCCTCCAAGAGACCCAGTACTTC. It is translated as CASSRKDGSLQETQYF.